This T cell receptor (beta chain) derives from a study of blood T cell repertoires in COVID-19. The wider study: Material from acute and convalescent COVID-19 was sourced from the United States, Italy and Spain. PBMCs, B-cell-depleted T cells, or T cells were the source of the cDNA or gDNA that made up the material.

Original processing notes: By means of reference gene primer amplification, nucleated cell counts were estimated. Using immunoSEQ multiplex PCR, the repertoire was profiled, and TCRdb retains in-frame clones only, with some absent. That table is the source of V, J and clone size, and D and trimming were worked out from the DNA. The sample records 110,000 to 150,000 clones, 75% to 90% being singletons. Trimming pared 2 bases from V and 4 bases from J, leaving 14 bases between. There are 15 residues in the CDR3. From germline, CDR1 is LNHDA and CDR2 SQIVND (reference sequence). Sequenced input: peripheral blood. This clonotype was obtained from a man in his fifties or sixties with active or convalescent COVID-19. The chain couples TRBV19 to TRBJ1-2, with D maybe TRBD1 (5 bases). CDR3 protein: CASSIWSRRGYGYTF. The CDR3, as DNA: TGTGCCAGTAGTATATGGTCCCGAAGGGGCTATGGCTACACCTTC.